The clone carrying this T cell receptor beta chain was seen repeatedly, ten times or more. The CDR3 extends over 12 amino acids. V gave up 4 bases and J gave up 2 bases, with 8 bases separating them. The germline gives CDR1 SQVTM, CDR2 ANQGSEA. These data are taken from a study of early T cells in non-severe SARS-CoV-2 infection. TCRdb reprocessed the 5' RACE reads via MiXCR and lists one record per CDR3 protein. The sample records 70,000 or so distinct CDR3 sequences, 3.5% to 6% being singletons. The chain joins TRBV29-1 to TRBJ1-2; D is ambiguous. Sequenced here: whole blood, sampled at baseline. The receptor was isolated from an adult who was a healthcare worker with PCR-confirmed SARS-CoV-2 infection or an uninfected control (not recorded which). The donor label of this sample is uncertain. The CDR3 DNA follows: TGCAGCGTTGTGAACACAAACTATGGCTACACCTTC. Protein product: CSVVNTNYGYTF.